This TCR beta chain was found in a study of shared clonotypes between healthy human individuals. Study-level information: The study drew on a couple of women and a few men aged 18 to 49 as donors. Study-level points and caveats: In four donors, about 5% of naive CD4 clonotypes appeared in common.

Details on this clone: Its specificity is unknown.

The authors distributed each subset's genomic DNA evenly over several immunoSEQ plates. Sequenced by immunoSEQ multiplex PCR; TCRdb stores in-frame clones only, minus some. The table has hundreds of thousands of clones, about 95% seen once. The TCR sequence derives from a woman in her twenties or thirties in good health. Sequenced sample: naive CD4+ T cells sorted from blood. Stated subset: CD45RA+ positively selected.

The CDR3 region is CASRAWGGPNEKLFF. CDR3 nucleotide sequence: TGTGCCAGCAGGGCGTGGGGGGGGCCTAATGAAAAACTGTTTTTT. The rearrangement uses TRBV28 and TRBJ1-4; maybe TRBD1 (6 bases). Germline V gives CDR1 MDHEN, CDR2 SYDVKM. V gave up 6 bases and J gave up 3 bases, with 14 bases separating them. This CDR3 spans 15 amino acids. Using reference TRBV28 and TRBJ1-4 for the parts outside the CDR3, the full variable domain is DVKVTQSSRYLVKRTGEKVFLECVQDMDHENMFWYRQDPGLGLRLIYFSYDVKMKEKGDIPEGYSVSREKKERFSLILESASTNQTSMYLCASRAWGGPNEKLFFGSGTQLSVL.